Listed below are T cell receptor beta chains from one sample, sequenced in a study of Graves' ophthalmopathy and Graves' hyperthyroidism. TCRdb reanalysed the multiplex PCR reads using MiXCR and keeps one entry per CDR3 protein. The sample has around 660,000 distinct CDR3 sequences, about 38% seen once; the top ten hold more than 2.5%. The sequenced material came from peripheral blood. These receptors originate from an adult man with Graves' ophthalmopathy. The CDR3 runs from the conserved cysteine through the conserved F or W. D genes are given only for firm matches. Size is stated for part of the rows, as once, few or many counts, or as a class when the clone is expanded.

j_call d_call clone_size v_call cdr3_aa cdr3_nt
TRBJ2-5 NA NA TRBV7-9 CASSSDGSEETQYF TGTGCCAGCAGCTCCGACGGTTCCGAAGAGACCCAGTACTTC
TRBJ1-3 NA few TRBV5-1 CASSLGPMGGNTIYF TGCGCCAGCAGCTTGGGACCGATGGGTGGAAACACCATATATTTT
TRBJ2-3 TRBD1 once TRBV25-1 CASSEGRGITTDTQYF TGTGCCAGCAGTGAGGGCAGGGGGATCACCACAGATACGCAGTATTTT
TRBJ2-7 TRBD2 NA TRBV6-5 CASSYGLAGGYEQYF TGTGCCAGCAGTTACGGTCTAGCGGGGGGCTACGAGCAGTACTTC
TRBJ2-3 NA many TRBV19 CASSRADTQYF TGTGCCAGTAGTCGGGCAGATACGCAGTATTTT
TRBJ1-5 NA many TRBV7-2 CASSLGPWGNQPQHF TGTGCCAGCAGCTTAGGACCATGGGGTAATCAGCCCCAGCATTTT
TRBJ2-2 NA NA TRBV9 CASSGGTPLGELFF TGTGCCAGCAGCGGAGGGACACCCCTAGGGGAGCTGTTTTTT
TRBJ2-6 TRBD1 NA TRBV29-1 CSSQGAGANVLTF TGCAGCTCACAGGGGGCTGGGGCCAACGTCCTGACTTTC
TRBJ2-2 TRBD2 NA TRBV7-9 CASSLTAGPGGGELFF TGTGCCAGCAGCTTAACGGCAGGGCCGGGAGGCGGGGAGCTGTTTTTT
TRBJ1-5 TRBD1 many TRBV2 CASTVGQGGNQPQHF TGTGCCAGCACTGTGGGACAGGGCGGCAATCAGCCCCAGCATTTT
TRBJ1-1 NA many TRBV10-3 CAISEAGTPTYLAFF TGTGCCATCAGTGAGGCCGGGACCCCGACCTATCTAGCTTTCTTT
TRBJ1-4 NA NA TRBV7-2 CASSQDRGNEKLFF TGTGCCAGCAGCCAAGATCGGGGTAATGAAAAACTGTTTTTT
TRBJ2-6 TRBD1 NA TRBV9 CASSRWDRGRNAEAF TGTGCCAGCAGCCGCTGGGACAGGGGGCGCAACGCTGAAGCTTTC
TRBJ1-1 NA NA TRBV4-1 CASSRGPGTGRMNTEAFF TGCGCCAGCAGCCGCGGACCGGGAACAGGGAGGATGAACACTGAAGCTTTCTTT
TRBJ1-6 NA NA TRBV2 CASSPQGWSPLHF TGTGCCAGCTCCCCGCAGGGATGGTCACCCCTCCACTTT
TRBJ2-5 TRBD1 NA TRBV2 CASSQGAMETQYF TGTGCCAGCAGCCAGGGGGCCATGGAGACCCAGTACTTC
TRBJ1-2 NA many TRBV20-1 CSASGGNYGYTF TGCAGTGCTAGTGGGGGAAACTATGGCTACACCTTC
TRBJ2-7 NA NA TRBV2 CASSKRGAGGSYEQYF TGTGCCAGCAGCAAAAGGGGGGCAGGGGGCTCCTACGAGCAGTACTTC
TRBJ2-7 TRBD1 many TRBV7-9 CASSPPGQGYEQYF TGTGCCAGCAGCCCTCCGGGACAGGGGTACGAGCAGTACTTC
TRBJ2-2 NA NA TRBV7-9 CASSFRGTDTGELFF TGTGCCAGCAGCTTTAGGGGAACGGACACCGGGGAGCTGTTTTTT
TRBJ2-7 NA NA TRBV25-1 CASSPPRRLRLAGTEQYF TGTGCCAGCTCACCACCAAGGCGGCTGAGGCTAGCCGGAACGGAGCAGTACTTC
TRBJ2-7 TRBD1 many TRBV7-9 CASSPRTGDYEQYF TGTGCCAGCAGCCCGAGGACAGGGGACTACGAGCAGTACTTC
TRBJ1-2 NA many TRBV7-9 CASRRDPGEIGYTF TGTGCCAGCAGAAGAGATCCGGGGGAGATTGGCTACACCTTC
TRBJ2-3 NA NA TRBV19 CASSTSGRSTDTQYF TGTGCCAGTAGTACCAGCGGACGCAGCACAGATACGCAGTATTTT
TRBJ2-1 NA NA TRBV24-1 CATSDGRSLLSNEQFF TGTGCCACCAGTGATGGTAGGTCCCTACTAAGCAATGAGCAGTTCTTC
TRBJ1-5 NA many TRBV19 CASSIPRCQPQHF TGTGCCAGTAGTATACCCCGGTGTCAGCCCCAGCATTTT
TRBJ2-5 NA many TRBV15 CATSRLTRGQETQYF TGTGCCACCAGCAGACTTACGAGGGGCCAAGAGACCCAGTACTTC
TRBJ1-4 NA many TRBV5-5 CASSPRGDNEKLFF TGTGCCAGCAGCCCCAGGGGAGATAATGAAAAACTGTTTTTT
TRBJ1-2 TRBD1 NA TRBV6-4 CASSNGQEIYGYTF TGTGCCAGCAGTAACGGACAGGAGATCTATGGCTACACCTTC
TRBJ1-2 NA many TRBV12-3/TRBV12-4 CASSLRSRGYTF TGTGCCAGCAGTTTAAGAAGCAGGGGCTACACCTTC
TRBJ1-1 NA NA TRBV5-1 CASRTLRGLNTEAFF TGCGCCAGCAGGACTCTTAGGGGTTTGAACACTGAAGCTTTCTTT
TRBJ1-1 NA few TRBV7-9 CASSQDPRGRGTEAFF TGTGCCAGCAGCCAAGACCCCCGGGGTAGAGGAACTGAAGCTTTCTTT
TRBJ1-4 TRBD1 once TRBV29-1 CSVGRRGLSNEKLFF TGCAGCGTAGGCCGCAGGGGGCTTTCTAATGAAAAACTGTTTTTT
TRBJ2-5 NA NA TRBV6-5 CASSQGETKETQYF TGTGCCAGCAGCCAAGGGGAGACTAAAGAGACCCAGTACTTC
TRBJ2-5 TRBD2 NA TRBV2 CAISEGPGGKETQYF TGTGCCATCAGTGAGGGGCCGGGAGGGAAAGAGACCCAGTACTTC
TRBJ1-2 NA few TRBV2 CASSLDSHNYGYTF TGTGCCAGCAGTCTGGACAGTCATAACTATGGCTACACCTTC
TRBJ1-5 TRBD1 NA TRBV7-9 CASSLGGGQGAGKTQHF TGTGCCAGCAGCTTAGGGGGAGGGCAGGGGGCGGGGAAGACCCAGCATTTT
TRBJ1-2 TRBD1 few TRBV6-5 CASSYGQGNSYTF TGTGCCAGCAGTTACGGACAGGGTAACTCCTACACCTTC
TRBJ2-2 NA many TRBV12-3/TRBV12-4 CASNLLGPGELFF TGTGCCAGCAACCTGTTGGGGCCCGGGGAGCTGTTTTTT
TRBJ2-5 NA NA TRBV7-2 CASSPPGGAQTQYF TGTGCCAGCTCACCACCCGGGGGCGCGCAGACCCAGTACTTC
TRBJ2-5 NA few TRBV6-5 CASSYSVIQETQYF TGTGCCAGCAGTTACTCGGTCATCCAAGAGACCCAGTACTTC
TRBJ2-6 NA NA TRBV2 CASNKPPGANVLTF TGTGCCAGCAACAAACCTCCAGGGGCCAACGTCCTGACTTTC
TRBJ2-6 TRBD2 NA TRBV19 CASRDSGTSYVLTF TGTGCCAGTAGGGATAGCGGGACCTCCTACGTCCTGACTTTC
TRBJ2-7 TRBD1 few TRBV19 CASSIGQGRSSYEQYF TGTGCCAGTAGTATTGGACAGGGCAGGAGCTCCTACGAGCAGTACTTC
TRBJ1-1 NA many TRBV9 CASSVGPKGDTEAFF TGTGCCAGCAGCGTAGGACCAAAGGGGGACACTGAAGCTTTCTTT
TRBJ1-1 TRBD1 NA TRBV2 CASTSGTANTEAFF TGTGCCAGCACTTCCGGGACAGCAAACACTGAAGCTTTCTTT
TRBJ2-7 TRBD1 many TRBV11-2 CASSTHRDRGYEQYF TGTGCCAGCAGCACCCACCGGGACAGGGGCTACGAGCAGTACTTC
TRBJ1-6 NA many TRBV9 CASSVWGSNSPLHF TGTGCCAGCAGCGTATGGGGATCCAATTCACCCCTCCACTTT
TRBJ1-5 TRBD1 many TRBV6-1 CASSAGTGVLNQPQHF TGTGCCAGCAGTGCGGGGACAGGGGTCCTCAATCAGCCCCAGCATTTT
TRBJ2-5 TRBD2 many TRBV29-1 CSGQTSGAETQYF TGCAGCGGCCAGACTAGCGGGGCGGAGACCCAGTACTTC
TRBJ1-1 NA NA TRBV12-3/TRBV12-4 CASSEVRGTNEAFF TGTGCCAGCAGTGAGGTTAGGGGGACTAATGAAGCTTTCTTT